This entry is about one TCR beta chain. What antigen it recognizes has not been identified. Base-call qualities are not available, and no considerably larger clone is one nucleotide away. The source of the sample is a study of T cell repertoires in cytomegalovirus infection (dated by TCRdb to about 2019). Regarding the complete study: Because public TCR beta signatures pointed to carriage of CMV infection together with the matching HLA type, the HLA type of each donor mattered for the analysis. Study-wide findings and limitations: The ex vivo response was dominated by HLA-C-restricted CMV-specific TCR beta clonotypes, and the single most frequent clonotype in two of eight donors was supplied by these HLA-C-restricted clonotypes. Cumulative frequency of public TCR beta family members discriminated carriers of CMV infection plus the relevant HLA type in this cohort and an independent 352-donor cohort.

Its CDR3 holds 13 amino acids, cysteine through phenylalanine. The DNA shown is the 39-base CDR3, in frame from base 1. V gives up 4 bases and J gives up 8 bases, and the segment between their germline ends measures 13 bases. The germline V gene (reference sequence) supplies CDR1 SGHNT and CDR2 YYREEE. Sequencing used an Illumina HiSeq 1500. TCRdb cleaned the public reads at Q25 with fastp, built clones with MiXCR and kept in-frame beta chains. Entries are consolidated by CDR3 protein sequence, retaining the most common genes and DNA. Here the sample has approximately 500,000 distinct CDR3 sequences; around 27% occur a single time. The top ten clones comprise 13% of the sample.

The V gene is TRBV5-4 and the J gene is TRBJ2-1, with the D gene not clear enough to name. Sequenced material: PBMCs. This receptor was taken from a human donor in good health (CMV status not recorded). Some clones in this sample may be carry-over from other donors' samples. The bases are TGTGCCAGCAGCCTTGATGCGGTGGATGAGCAGTTCTTC. This translates into CASSLDAVDEQFF.